A selection of T cell receptor beta chains follows, all from one sample in a study of OX40 agonist ivuxolimab in advanced cancers. This table comes from immunoSEQ multiplex PCR, and its TCRdb copy is limited to in-frame clones, with some not included. The profile shows over 85,000 clones, roughly 89% of them singletons. The sequenced sample was CD4+ or CD8+ T cells sorted from blood, obtained in a trial of the OX40 agonist ivuxolimab. The source is an adult with an advanced solid tumor such as melanoma, head and neck, liver or kidney cancer. The CDR3 runs from the conserved cysteine through the conserved F or W.

V	J	CDR3
TRBV9	TRBJ1-1	CASSSRQGGAFF
TRBV28	TRBJ2-1	CASRLTGVYNEQFF
TRBV18	TRBJ2-7	CASSPQAIGTETYEQYF
TRBV27	TRBJ2-3	CASSSDWSSTDTQYF
TRBV5-1	TRBJ2-1	CASSSGGTSSYNEQFF
TRBV19	TRBJ1-5	CASSPPISGQHLRNQPQHF
TRBV7-2	TRBJ1-4	CASRPGQGFGKLFF
TRBV7-2	TRBJ1-3	CASSKFEGQENTIYF
TRBV19	TRBJ2-3	CASSTSAGVGTDTQYF
TRBV30	TRBJ1-1	CAWMEGLAFF
TRBV7-9	TRBJ2-5	CASSLAIRGQTQYF
TRBV19	TRBJ1-1	CASSIGEGDTEAFF
TRBV11-2	TRBJ2-3	CASSLIPGVVVTDTQYF
TRBV4-3	TRBJ2-1	CASSPGVAGGPDNEQFF
TRBV5-8	TRBJ2-3	CASSQDRADTQYF
TRBV27	TRBJ2-7	CASSFRRGQDRGNSYEQYF
TRBV28	TRBJ1-5	CASMPARTANQPQHF
TRBV28	TRBJ1-5	CASQGGTGGSNQPQHF
TRBV30	TRBJ1-6	CAWSVGSAWGIPLHF
TRBV2	TRBJ2-5	CASSGSGRALGTQYF
TRBV11-3	TRBJ2-7	CASTPGDLREQYF
TRBV9	TRBJ1-2	CASSSKVGNYGYTF
TRBV5-6	TRBJ2-7	CASILLAGDRVQYF
TRBV30	TRBJ1-3	CAWTDRARSGNTIYF
TRBV28	TRBJ2-7	CASSFPGAELYEQYF
TRBV5-4	TRBJ2-1	CASSPYRGNEQFF
TRBV10-3	TRBJ1-4	CAISARGGSGEKLFF
TRBV2	TRBJ1-2	CASSEDRDGYTF
TRBV6-6	TRBJ2-4	CASSLGGSDNIQYF
TRBV11-2	TRBJ2-7	CASSGSGGYEQYF
TRBV6-5	TRBJ2-5	CASSLQGRKTQYF
TRBV7-9	TRBJ2-1	CASSLMGYYNEQFF
TRBV4-2	TRBJ2-2	CASSQDRGAAAGELFF
TRBV6-5	TRBJ2-3	CASKMKRGGTDTQYF
TRBV2	TRBJ2-3	CASSDRGLSTDTQYF
TRBV11-2	TRBJ2-7	CASSSHPGASYEQYF
TRBV5-4	TRBJ2-1	CASSLEFGTDNEQFF
TRBV6-9	TRBJ2-7	CASNQAGNVQYF
TRBV19	TRBJ1-2	CASSRRDTGRGYGYTF
TRBV4-2	TRBJ2-3	CASSQGNSGPSTDTQYF
TRBV19	TRBJ2-7	CASSAIHPGAEQYF